This TCR beta chain was obtained from a study of CD8+CD57+ T cells in acquired aplastic anemia (dated by TCRdb to between 2017 and 2018). Regarding the study in general: On average, sorted CD4+ and CD8+ cells yielded around 3.5 ug of extracted DNA, with a range of roughly 0.19 to 27.4 ug. CD8+CD57+ expansion was defined as frequency above the mean frequency observed in healthy subjects.

TCR beta VDJ combination and CDR3 sequence profiling used genomic DNA as the template. An Illumina HiSeq 2000 was used for TCR repertoire sequencing. The authors' pipeline ran thus. TRBV/TRBJ rearrangement plots, CDR3 size and DJ length profiles, and Simpson's diversity index were used to assess repertoires. The most abundant DNA sequence in the deep sequencing data was taken as the immunodominant clone. CDR3 amino acid sequences were screened for sharing across subjects and compared with published repertoires and the VDJdb database. The public reads were run again by TCRdb, first through fastp at Q25 and then through MiXCR, and only productive beta chains were kept. Each entry is one CDR3 protein sequence, shown with its most common DNA and genes. It is TCRdb's table, rather than the study itself, that gives the V and J calls and clone size. This sample gives 150,000 to 200,000 distinct CDR3 sequences in total; less than 60% of them show up just once. The top ten clonotypes cover under 1.2% of the sample.

The V end loses 7 bases and the J end loses 3 bases, and a stretch of 12 bases separates them. CDR1 and CDR2, per the germline V gene, are SQVTM and ANQGSEA. CDR3 length: 12 amino acids, cysteine to phenylalanine. Only the CDR3 portion is preserved as DNA: 36 bases, with reading frame beginning at the first base. About this clonotype: Its cognate antigen has yet to be identified. Nothing much larger sits one base from this clone, and base qualities are not available.

Paper-wide results and their limitations: Around 27 CD8+ CDR3 sequences were found to be shared between patients and controls, but these sequences appeared to be highly expressed in patients and within the immunodominant clones of the patients. No significant difference in CD8+ Simpson's diversity was found between patients and healthy controls (P=0.060).

Flow cytometry had shown CD8+CD57+ cell expansion in the patients selected for sequencing. Severe acquired aplastic anemia was diagnosed in all patients according to International Study of Aplastic Anemia and Agranulocytosis and Camitta criteria. No therapy had been received by the patients at the time of blood sampling. TCR repertoires of sorted CD4+ and CD8+ blood T cells from severe aplastic anemia patients and healthy subjects were deep-sequenced in the study. Patients were enrolled in the USA under clinicaltrials.gov protocols 00001620, 01623167, 00001397, 00071045, 00081523 and 00961064. Ficoll-Paque density gradient centrifugation was used to isolate peripheral blood mononuclear cells. Before DNA extraction, CD4+ and CD8+ T cells were sorted with FACS or magnetic beads.

Recombination joined TRBV29-1 with TRBJ2-5; the D gene is not confidently resolved. The TCR comes from a human donor with aplastic anemia. The sample was sorted CD4+, CD8+, or CD8+CD57+ T cells (not recorded which) from PBMCs. For the CDR3, the sequence is CSAQEIKETQYF. The sequenced DNA: TGCAGCGCTCAAGAGATAAAAGAGACCCAGTACTTC.